The 32 T cell receptor beta chains below all came from one sample that was sequenced in a study of vaccination and CD4 T cells after COVID-19. The antigens for these receptors are not known. Once obtained from cultured CD4+ T cells, the DNA was sequenced using the Oncomine TCR Beta short-read assay. TCRdb re-called the PCR reads through MiXCR, storing one row per CDR3 protein. The sample lists 20,000 to 30,000 distinct CDR3 sequences, around 50% occurring once. Treatment reported: approximately nine-day PBMC culture with coronavirus spike peptide pools or control peptides (ViraFEST assay). Here the sequenced sample was CD4+ T cells from blood, cultured in vitro, taken before SARS-CoV-2 vaccination. The origin of the receptors is a human donor who received a COVID-19 vaccine.

The chain links TRBV12-3 or TRBV12-4 to TRBJ1-5; TRBD1 might be the D (5 bases). V gave up 2 bases and J gave up 7 bases, with 9 bases separating them. The CDR3 contains 13 residues. The CDR3 region is CASSLKGDQPQHF. CDR3 DNA sequence: TGTGCCAGCAGTTTAAAAGGGGACCAGCCCCAGCATTTT.

The V and J genes are TRBV2 and TRBJ1-2; the D gene is possibly TRBD1 (6 bases). This CDR3 region has 13 residues. The germline V gene encodes CDR1 SNHLY and CDR2 FYNNEI. Trimming removed 10 bases at V and 6 bases at J, with 18 bases between. Written as DNA, the CDR3 is TGTGCCAAAAGGACCGGAGGGGGACATGGCTACACCTTC. The encoded protein is CAKRTGGGHGYTF.

The rearrangement uses TRBV6-1 and TRBJ2-5; possible D gene TRBD1, 6 bases. Per germline, CDR1 MNHNS and CDR2 SASEGT. V shed 6 bases and J shed 5 bases, with 13 bases lying between them. The CDR3 is 13 residues long. Here the CDR3 reads CASRIRGDETQYF. The CDR3 DNA reads as TGTGCCAGCAGAATCAGGGGAGACGAGACCCAGTACTTC.

This clonotype appeared a few times. The rearrangement links TRBV10-1 to TRBJ2-2; 7 nucleotides line up with TRBD2. Trimming cost V 5 bases and J 5 bases; bases outside gene matches: 5. The CDR3 sequence is 14 residues long. Germline-derived CDR1 and CDR2 are WNHNN and SYGVQD (reference sequence). The CDR3, as DNA: TGCGCCAGCAGTTCCGGGACTATAACCGGGGAGCTGTTTTTT. Residues: CASSSGTITGELFF.

The V and J genes are TRBV7-2 and TRBJ1-3; 8 bases match TRBD1. J was trimmed by 3 bases and V by 1 base; bases with no gene match: 8. The CDR3 consists of 17 residues. Germline lookup yields CDR1 SGHTA and CDR2 FQGNSA. The CDR3 region is CASSLVPQGAYGNTIYF. CDR3 bases: TGTGCCAGCAGCTTAGTGCCCCAGGGGGCATATGGAAACACCATATATTTT.

The chain is built from TRBV9 and TRBJ2-5; TRBD2 matches 7 bases. The CDR3 extends over 13 amino acids. Trimming cost V 4 bases and J 5 bases; bases outside gene matches: 5. Germline loops: CDR1 SGDLS, CDR2 YYNGEE. The CDR3 spells CASSPHGGETQYF. The CDR3 DNA follows: TGTGCCAGCAGCCCCCACGGGGGGGAGACCCAGTACTTC.

This clonotype came up a few times. This chain connects TRBV20-1 to TRBJ1-2; perhaps TRBD1 as D (6 bases). This CDR3 has 18 amino acids. The germline V gene has CDR1 DFQATT and CDR2 SNEGSKA (reference sequence). With 0 bases removed from V and 0 bases from J, the gap between germline ends came to 20 bases. The CDR3 sequence: CSARDLAGTPNTNYGYTF. The DNA for the CDR3 is TGCAGTGCTAGAGATTTAGCTGGGACACCGAATACTAACTATGGCTACACCTTC.

V and J are TRBV19 and TRBJ2-6, with D unclear. The ends were cut back, 5 bases at V and 0 bases at J, with 11 bases in the middle. Germline V gene lookup returns CDR1 LNHDA and CDR2 SQIVND (reference sequence). The length of the CDR3 is 16 residues. The CDR3 region has the DNA TGTGCCAGTAGTCCGGGCCGCCTCTCTGGGGCCAACGTCCTGACTTTC. It encodes CASSPGRLSGANVLTF.

V is TRBV19 and J is TRBJ1-4; the D is unclear. Germline-derived CDR1 and CDR2 are LNHDA and SQIVND (reference sequence). Between the trimmed V and J ends, which lost 4 bases and 4 bases, there was a span of 10 bases. This CDR3 contains 14 residues. CDR3 nucleotide sequence: TGTGCCAGTAGTAGTGGCCGTCTTAATGAAAAACTGTTTTTT. As protein: CASSSGRLNEKLFF.

This clonotype was found once. The chain carries TRBV5-1 and TRBJ2-1; TRBD2 aligns across 10 bases. There are 15 residues in the CDR3. Per the germline V gene, CDR1 is SGHRS and CDR2 is YFSETQ. After removal of 5 bases from V and 4 bases from J, the junction contained 6 bases not matched to a gene. DNA for the CDR3: TGCGCCAGCAGATTTAGCGGGGGGCTTTACAATGAGCAGTTCTTC. This gives the protein CASRFSGGLYNEQFF. The complete variable domain, with remaining parts taken from reference TRBV5-1 and TRBJ2-1, reads KAGVTQTPRYLIKTRGQQVTLSCSPISGHRSVSWYQQTPGQGLQFLFEYFSETQRNKGNFPGRFSGRQFSNSRSEMNVSTLELGDSALYLCASRFSGGLYNEQFFGPGTRLTVL.

This chain joins TRBV27 and TRBJ2-5; the D gene could be TRBD1 or TRBD2 (6 bases each). Germline CDR1 MNHEY, CDR2 SMNVEV (reference sequence). There are 15 residues in the CDR3. Trimming removed 1 base from V and 3 bases from J, with 12 bases in between. As DNA, the CDR3 is TGTGCCAGCAGTTTATTGGGGGGCAGGGAAGAGACCCAGTACTTC. Protein sequence: CASSLLGGREETQYF.

This clonotype has just a few counts. The V and J genes are TRBV10-3 and TRBJ1-3, with D hard to call. Germline-derived CDR1 and CDR2 are ENHRY and SYGVKD. The CDR3 is 15 amino acids. V was pared by 4 bases and J by 7 bases, with 17 bases between. CDR3: CAISGHQALKNTIYF. In nucleotides, the CDR3 is TGTGCCATCAGTGGGCATCAAGCCCTGAAGAACACCATATATTTT.

The chain is built from TRBV5-1 and TRBJ2-2; 10 bases align to TRBD1. The CDR3 loop spans 16 amino acids. Per germline, CDR1 SGHRS and CDR2 YFSETQ. The V segment lost 0 bases and the J segment 7 bases; nucleotides outside the gene matches: 6. CDR3 amino acids: CASSLGWTGGVGELFF. CDR3 DNA: TGCGCCAGCAGCTTGGGTTGGACAGGGGGAGTCGGGGAGCTGTTTTTT.

V usage is TRBV29-1 and J usage is TRBJ2-2; D unresolved. Looked up from germline, CDR1 is SQVTM and CDR2 is ANQGSEA. V was clipped by 2 bases and J by 2 bases, with 6 bases between them. There are 13 residues in the CDR3. The CDR3 spells CSVEKINTGELFF. The CDR3 DNA follows: TGCAGCGTTGAAAAGATTAACACCGGGGAGCTGTTTTTT.

The CDR3: CASSHRGGETQYF. The DNA for the CDR3 is TGTGCCAGCAGTCATAGGGGCGGGGAGACCCAGTACTTC. V usage is TRBV12-3 or TRBV12-4 and J usage is TRBJ2-5; D may correspond to TRBD1 or TRBD2 (5 bases each). The CDR3 totals 13 residues. V was shortened by 5 bases and J by 5 bases, with 12 bases between the two germline ends.

This clonotype has only a few counts. The chain joins TRBV4-1 to TRBJ2-2; D ambiguous. The CDR3 is made up of 13 amino acids. From germline, CDR1 is MGHRA and CDR2 YSYEKL. V was trimmed by 0 bases and J by 6 bases, leaving 5 bases between them. The chain's CDR3 is CASSQDRAGELFF. CDR3 DNA: TGCGCCAGCAGCCAAGATAGGGCCGGGGAGCTGTTTTTT.

This chain links TRBV20-1 with TRBJ1-1; TRBD1 matches at 8 bases. Germline CDR1 DFQATT, CDR2 SNEGSKA (reference sequence). V was pared by 5 bases and J by 0 bases, with 8 bases of the junction left unmatched. The CDR3 consists of 15 residues. The CDR3 sequence is CSASGGLPMNTEAFF. As DNA, the CDR3 is TGCAGTGCTTCAGGGGGCCTACCTATGAACACTGAAGCTTTCTTT.

The V call is TRBV11-3, the J call TRBJ1-1; 9 bases map to TRBD1. V was pared by 5 bases and J by 0 bases, with 10 bases of the junction left unmatched. The CDR3 extends over 17 amino acids. From germline, CDR1 is SGHNT and CDR2 YENEEA. For the CDR3, the DNA is TGTGCCAGCAGCCAGGGACAGGGATTGAGTATGAACACTGAAGCTTTCTTT. Protein: CASSQGQGLSMNTEAFF.

The chain uses TRBV20-1 and TRBJ2-7; TRBD2 agrees at 10 bases. The V and J ends lost 3 bases and 7 bases, in that order; junction bases with no gene match: 12. This CDR3 contains 15 residues. CDR1 and CDR2 (germline): DFQATT, SNEGSKA (reference sequence). The CDR3 nucleotides are TGCAGTGCTAGGCCTAGCGGGGGTCGTCCTAGGGAGCAGTACTTC. Protein product: CSARPSGGRPREQYF.

Only one count was recorded for this clonotype. The V call is TRBV6-1, the J call TRBJ1-2, with D perhaps matching TRBD1 (6 bases). The CDR3 spans 15 residues. The germline V gene encodes CDR1 MNHNS and CDR2 SASEGT. Deletions cut 7 bases from V and 0 bases from J, with 15 bases between. The CDR3 nucleotides are TGTGCCAGCACCAAGGGGGACGGAGCTAACTATGGCTACACCTTC. Its translation is CASTKGDGANYGYTF.

The chain's CDR3 is CASKRGAVYNEQFF. CDR3 nucleotides: TGTGCCAGCAAGCGCGGGGCTGTCTACAATGAGCAGTTCTTC. The rearrangement joins TRBV6-1 to TRBJ2-1; tentative D call: TRBD2 (6 bases). V was shortened by 7 bases and J by 3 bases, with 13 bases between the two germline ends. Germline loops: CDR1 MNHNS, CDR2 SASEGT. This CDR3 has 14 amino acids.

CDR3 sequence: CASSLQTGMNTEAFF. CDR3 sequence (DNA): TGTGCCAGCAGCTTACAGACAGGGATGAACACTGAAGCTTTCTTT. The chain links TRBV5-6 to TRBJ1-1; TRBD1 matches 7 bases. Germline V gene lookup returns CDR1 SGHDT and CDR2 YYEEEE. The CDR3 runs to 15 residues. The ends lost 2 bases at V and 0 bases at J; junction bases unmatched: 4.

V and J are TRBV18 and TRBJ1-6; D is unresolved. Looked up from germline, CDR1 is KGHSH and CDR2 is LQKENI. CDR3 length: 16 residues. The V end lost 0 bases, the J end lost 6 bases, and 12 bases lay between the germline ends. CDR3 residues: CASSPPGARTNSPLHF. The CDR3 DNA is TGTGCCAGCTCACCACCAGGAGCCAGGACTAATTCACCCCTCCACTTT.

The CDR3 region has the DNA TGCAGTGCTCTAGATCGGGACAGGGCTTATAACTATGGCTACACCTTC. It specifies CSALDRDRAYNYGYTF. V and J are TRBV20-1 and TRBJ1-2, with 9 bases identical to TRBD1. CDR3 size: 16 residues. Trimming cost V 5 bases and J 1 base; bases outside gene matches: 11. Germline CDR1 and CDR2: DFQATT and SNEGSKA (reference sequence).

This clonotype was observed a handful of times. This sequence joins TRBV27 and TRBJ1-6, with D perhaps matching TRBD1 (6 bases). Trimming shortened V by 3 bases and J by 0 bases, and 9 bases separated the two germline ends. This CDR3 region has 16 residues. The germline V gene encodes CDR1 MNHEY and CDR2 SMNVEV (reference sequence). The CDR3 protein is CASSFTGSSYNSPLHF. CDR3 DNA: TGTGCCAGCAGTTTTACAGGGAGCTCCTATAATTCACCCCTCCACTTT.

Written as DNA, the CDR3 is TGCGCCAGCAGCTTCGCGGGGGTGGACACTGAAGCTTTCTTT. Protein sequence: CASSFAGVDTEAFF. The chain carries TRBV5-1 and TRBJ1-1, with a weak D call TRBD1 (5 bases). Germline V gene sequence: CDR1 SGHRS, CDR2 YFSETQ. CDR3 length: 14 amino acids. Trimming removed 2 bases at V and 3 bases at J, with 11 bases between.

The chain uses TRBV19 and TRBJ1-2; D possibly corresponds to TRBD1 (6 bases). Trimming cost V 7 bases and J 1 base, with 16 bases left between them. Germline V lookup: CDR1 LNHDA, CDR2 SQIVND (reference sequence). The CDR3 sequence is 15 residues long. CDR3 in amino acids: CASNLQTGVNYGYTF. CDR3 coding DNA: TGTGCCAGTAACCTCCAGACAGGAGTTAACTATGGCTACACCTTC.

The rearrangement links TRBV10-3 to TRBJ2-7; TRBD1 aligns across 9 bases. The CDR3 is 14 residues long. The trim removed 7 bases at V and 5 bases at J, leaving 9 bases unmatched. Germline assignment: CDR1 ENHRY and CDR2 SYGVKD. The CDR3 region is CAITRDRVHDEQYF. CDR3 DNA: TGTGCCATCACTAGGGACAGGGTTCATGACGAGCAGTACTTC.

The chain is built from TRBV6-1 and TRBJ1-1; possible D gene TRBD1, 5 bases. Trimming pared 8 bases from V and 1 base from J, leaving 11 bases between. CDR1 and CDR2 (germline): MNHNS, SASEGT. The CDR3 is 13 residues long. CDR3 sequence reads: CASAVGENTEAFF. The CDR3 nucleotides are TGTGCCAGCGCTGTGGGGGAGAACACTGAAGCTTTCTTT.

The chain employs TRBV23-1 and TRBJ1-1; D unresolved. TRBV23-1 is reported as an ORF; its role is uncertain. V dropped 9 bases and J dropped 0 bases, with 17 bases sitting between them. The CDR3 loop spans 15 amino acids. In nucleotides, the CDR3 is TGCGCCAGTAGAGGACGGCGCCCAATGAACACTGAAGCTTTCTTT. It is translated as CASRGRRPMNTEAFF.

The genes are TRBV14 and TRBJ1-6; 8 positions agree with TRBD1. V gave up 4 bases and J gave up 1 base; unmatched junction bases: 12. The germline V gene encodes CDR1 SGHDN and CDR2 FVKESK. This CDR3 comprises 19 residues. CDR3 in DNA: TGTGCCAGCAGCCCCCGGACAGGGCCTAGTCCTTCCTATAATTCACCCCTCCACTTT. Protein sequence: CASSPRTGPSPSYNSPLHF.

This clonotype was counted a few times. The chain uses TRBV5-4 and TRBJ1-3; weak D call: TRBD1 (5 bases). There are 14 residues in the CDR3. The germline CDR1 and CDR2 sequences are SGHNT and YYREEE (reference sequence). V dropped 2 bases and J dropped 3 bases, with 9 bases sitting between them. CDR3 coding DNA: TGTGCCAGCAGCTTAGACAGTCTTGGAAACACCATATATTTT. Residues: CASSLDSLGNTIYF.